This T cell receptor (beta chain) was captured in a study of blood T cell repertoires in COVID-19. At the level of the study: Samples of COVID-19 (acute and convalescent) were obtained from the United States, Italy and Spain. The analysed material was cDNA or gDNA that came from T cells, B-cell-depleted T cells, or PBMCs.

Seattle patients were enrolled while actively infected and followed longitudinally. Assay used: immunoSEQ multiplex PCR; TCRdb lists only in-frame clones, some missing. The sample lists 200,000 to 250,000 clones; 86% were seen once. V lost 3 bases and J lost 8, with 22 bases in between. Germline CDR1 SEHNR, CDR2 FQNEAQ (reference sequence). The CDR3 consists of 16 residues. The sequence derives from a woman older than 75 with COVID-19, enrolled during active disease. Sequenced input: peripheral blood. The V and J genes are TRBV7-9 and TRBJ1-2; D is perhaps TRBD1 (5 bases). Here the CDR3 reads CASSFSIGRGGRGYTF. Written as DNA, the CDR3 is TGTGCCAGCAGCTTTTCCATCGGAAGGGGAGGACGGGGCTACACCTTC.